This is a list of T cell receptor beta chains from one sample in a study of blood T cell repertoires in COVID-19. The assay was immunoSEQ multiplex PCR, and TCRdb's table has in-frame clones only and misses some. The sample consists of over 100,000 clones, roughly 80% of them appearing once. Sequenced sample: peripheral blood. The source is a man in his fifties or sixties with acute or convalescent COVID-19. The CDR3 runs from the conserved cysteine through the conserved F or W. Each record gives: clone size, D gene, V gene, J gene, CDR3 DNA, CDR3 protein. A D gene is named only where the DNA matches it firmly. Clone size appears in some rows only: once, few, many, or a class for an expanded clone.

abundance: .
d_gene: TRBD1
v_gene: TRBV7-2
j_gene: TRBJ2-7
CDR3nt: TGTGCCAGCAGATTAGACAGGGACCCAACTCACGGGCAGTACTTC
CDR3aa: CASRLDRDPTHGQYF

abundance: .
d_gene: TRBD2
v_gene: TRBV15
j_gene: TRBJ2-5
CDR3nt: TGTGCCACCAGCTTAGCGGGAGTGATAGGGGAGACCCAGTACTTC
CDR3aa: CATSLAGVIGETQYF

abundance: .
d_gene: .
v_gene: TRBV19
j_gene: TRBJ1-5
CDR3nt: TGTGCCAGTAGTATGTTGTCAAATCAGCCCCAGCATTTT
CDR3aa: CASSMLSNQPQHF

abundance: .
d_gene: .
v_gene: TRBV24-1
j_gene: TRBJ1-5
CDR3nt: TGTGCCACCAGTTCAGACAGTTCCAATCAGCCCCAGCATTTT
CDR3aa: CATSSDSSNQPQHF

abundance: .
d_gene: .
v_gene: TRBV6-5
j_gene: TRBJ1-1
CDR3nt: TGTGCCAGCAGCCCCAGGGGCTTCGGGACTGAAGCTTTCTTT
CDR3aa: CASSPRGFGTEAFF

abundance: .
d_gene: .
v_gene: TRBV24-1
j_gene: TRBJ2-1
CDR3nt: TGTGCCACCAGTGATGCCCAGGGTCTAAACAATGAGCAGTTCTTC
CDR3aa: CATSDAQGLNNEQFF

abundance: .
d_gene: TRBD1
v_gene: TRBV11-3
j_gene: TRBJ2-1
CDR3nt: TGTGCCAGCAGCCTACCGGGACAGTATGGCAATGAGCAGTTCTTC
CDR3aa: CASSLPGQYGNEQFF

abundance: .
d_gene: .
v_gene: TRBV21-1
j_gene: TRBJ2-1
CDR3nt: TGTGCCAGCAGCAAAGATGCGACTAGCGGGACCCCCTACAATGAGCAGTTCTTC
CDR3aa: CASSKDATSGTPYNEQFF

abundance: .
d_gene: .
v_gene: TRBV18
j_gene: TRBJ1-3
CDR3nt: TGTGCCAGCTCACCAGACACGCAATCGAACACCATATATTTT
CDR3aa: CASSPDTQSNTIYF

abundance: once
d_gene: TRBD2
v_gene: TRBV7-9
j_gene: TRBJ2-5
CDR3nt: TGTGCCAGCAGCTTAGCGAGGGCGGCTAGCGGGGGGTACCAAGAGACCCAGTACTTC
CDR3aa: CASSLARAASGGYQETQYF

abundance: .
d_gene: TRBD1
v_gene: TRBV29-1
j_gene: TRBJ2-2
CDR3nt: TGCAGCGTGACAGGGGGCGGTACGAACACCGGGGAGCTGTTTTTT
CDR3aa: CSVTGGGTNTGELFF

abundance: .
d_gene: TRBD1
v_gene: TRBV12-3/TRBV12-4
j_gene: TRBJ2-7
CDR3nt: TGTGCCAGCAGTCCGACAGGGGACGAGCAGTACTTC
CDR3aa: CASSPTGDEQYF

abundance: .
d_gene: .
v_gene: TRBV5-1
j_gene: TRBJ2-2
CDR3nt: TGCGCCAGCAGCTTGAGGGACACCTACACCGGGGAGCTGTTTTTT
CDR3aa: CASSLRDTYTGELFF

abundance: .
d_gene: TRBD1
v_gene: TRBV29-1
j_gene: TRBJ1-1
CDR3nt: TGCAGCAATAATGGACAGGCGAAGAACACTGAAGCTTTCTTT
CDR3aa: CSNNGQAKNTEAFF

abundance: .
d_gene: .
v_gene: TRBV27
j_gene: TRBJ2-5
CDR3nt: TGTGCCAGCAGTTTCATCCTTGGGACTCCGCTCCGAGCCCAGTACTTC
CDR3aa: CASSFILGTPLRAQYF

abundance: once
d_gene: TRBD1
v_gene: TRBV30
j_gene: TRBJ1-1
CDR3nt: TGTGCCTGGACCCACTTAACAGGGGATACTGAAGCTTTCTTT
CDR3aa: CAWTHLTGDTEAFF

abundance: .
d_gene: .
v_gene: TRBV15
j_gene: TRBJ1-6
CDR3nt: TGTGCCACCAGCAGAGATCCTGGGGGGGGTTCACCCCTCCACTTT
CDR3aa: CATSRDPGGGSPLHF

abundance: once
d_gene: TRBD1
v_gene: TRBV11-2
j_gene: TRBJ2-5
CDR3nt: TGTGCCAGCAGCTTAAGTCGGACAGGCCTAGAGACCCAGTACTTC
CDR3aa: CASSLSRTGLETQYF

abundance: .
d_gene: .
v_gene: TRBV5-1
j_gene: TRBJ2-1
CDR3nt: TGCGCCAGCAGTTTTGAGGGCCGCAATGAGCAGTTCTTC
CDR3aa: CASSFEGRNEQFF

abundance: .
d_gene: .
v_gene: TRBV21-1
j_gene: TRBJ1-1
CDR3nt: TGTGCCAGCACCGACGCGGACAGGAACACTGAAGCTTTCTTT
CDR3aa: CASTDADRNTEAFF

abundance: .
d_gene: .
v_gene: TRBV18
j_gene: TRBJ2-3
CDR3nt: TGTGCCAGCTCACCACCGGCAGGAGGGTACCCTAATTTT
CDR3aa: CASSPPAGGYPNF

abundance: .
d_gene: TRBD1
v_gene: TRBV6-6
j_gene: TRBJ1-2
CDR3nt: TGTGCCAGCAGTTTGACAGGGAGCGCTTATGGCTACACCTTC
CDR3aa: CASSLTGSAYGYTF

abundance: .
d_gene: TRBD2
v_gene: TRBV30
j_gene: TRBJ2-6
CDR3nt: TGTGCCTGGAGGCCTAGACTAGCGGGTTTCTCTGGGGCCAACGTCCTGACTTTC
CDR3aa: CAWRPRLAGFSGANVLTF

abundance: .
d_gene: .
v_gene: TRBV30
j_gene: TRBJ1-6
CDR3nt: TGTGCCTGGAGTACAGGACAGATCGCACCCCTCCACTTT
CDR3aa: CAWSTGQIAPLHF

abundance: .
d_gene: TRBD1
v_gene: TRBV3-1/TRBV3-2
j_gene: TRBJ1-6
CDR3nt: TGTGCCAGCAGTCAAGTCGACAGGGGGCTGAATTCACCCCTCCACTTT
CDR3aa: CASSQVDRGLNSPLHF

abundance: .
d_gene: .
v_gene: TRBV7-2
j_gene: TRBJ2-1
CDR3nt: TGTGCCAGCAGCCTTATCGGCGGAGCAGAGGCTTACAATGAGCAGTTCTTC
CDR3aa: CASSLIGGAEAYNEQFF

abundance: .
d_gene: .
v_gene: TRBV27
j_gene: TRBJ1-5
CDR3nt: TGTGCCAGCAGTTTCTTTGTGGGCCAGCCCCAGCATTTT
CDR3aa: CASSFFVGQPQHF

abundance: .
d_gene: TRBD1
v_gene: TRBV11-1
j_gene: TRBJ1-3
CDR3nt: TGTGCCAGCAGCTTCGGGACAGACGCTGGAAACACCATATATTTT
CDR3aa: CASSFGTDAGNTIYF

abundance: .
d_gene: TRBD2
v_gene: TRBV2
j_gene: TRBJ2-3
CDR3nt: TGTGCCAGCAGGATAGCGGGTGATACGCAGTATTTT
CDR3aa: CASRIAGDTQYF

abundance: .
d_gene: TRBD1
v_gene: TRBV6-5
j_gene: TRBJ1-2
CDR3nt: TGTGCCAGCAGTTCGACAGGGGCCGGCTATGGCTACACCTTC
CDR3aa: CASSSTGAGYGYTF

abundance: .
d_gene: TRBD2
v_gene: TRBV11-3
j_gene: TRBJ2-3
CDR3nt: TGTGCCAGCAGCATCCAGGGGGGCCTAGCGGGGGCAGATACGCAGTATTTT
CDR3aa: CASSIQGGLAGADTQYF

abundance: .
d_gene: .
v_gene: TRBV29-1
j_gene: TRBJ2-7
CDR3nt: TGCAGCGTCTGGGGCGGAATACGATACGAGCAGTACTTC
CDR3aa: CSVWGGIRYEQYF

abundance: .
d_gene: TRBD1
v_gene: TRBV5-6
j_gene: TRBJ1-4
CDR3nt: TGTGCCAGCAGCTTGGGGGACAGGGTTGAAAAACTGTTTTTT
CDR3aa: CASSLGDRVEKLFF

abundance: .
d_gene: TRBD1
v_gene: TRBV11-2
j_gene: TRBJ2-7
CDR3nt: TGTGCCAGCAGCCTCCGGACAGGGGGTGAGCAGTACTTC
CDR3aa: CASSLRTGGEQYF

abundance: .
d_gene: TRBD1
v_gene: TRBV27
j_gene: TRBJ2-7
CDR3nt: TGTGCCAGCAGTTTCAGAACAGGGGCCATCTACGAGCAGTACTTC
CDR3aa: CASSFRTGAIYEQYF

abundance: .
d_gene: .
v_gene: TRBV6-5
j_gene: TRBJ1-1
CDR3nt: TGTGCCAGCAGTTACGATACTCTTGAAGCTTTCTTT
CDR3aa: CASSYDTLEAFF

abundance: .
d_gene: .
v_gene: TRBV11-3
j_gene: TRBJ2-3
CDR3nt: TGTGCCAGCAGCTTAGGGTCAGGGGTCGATACGCAGTATTTT
CDR3aa: CASSLGSGVDTQYF

abundance: .
d_gene: TRBD1
v_gene: TRBV24-1
j_gene: TRBJ1-2
CDR3nt: TGTGCCACCAGCGATTTGCGGGACAGGGGGAACTATGGCTACACCTTC
CDR3aa: CATSDLRDRGNYGYTF

abundance: .
d_gene: .
v_gene: TRBV28
j_gene: TRBJ2-1
CDR3nt: TGTGCCAGCTCTCTGGAAGCGGAGCACAATGGGCAGTTCTTC
CDR3aa: CASSLEAEHNGQFF

abundance: .
d_gene: .
v_gene: TRBV5-1
j_gene: TRBJ1-1
CDR3nt: TGCGCCAGCAGCTTATCCACAGGGACGATCACTGAAGCTTTCTTT
CDR3aa: CASSLSTGTITEAFF

abundance: .
d_gene: .
v_gene: TRBV11-1
j_gene: TRBJ1-1
CDR3nt: TGTGCCAGCAGCCCCGGGACTCAAGCTTTCTTT
CDR3aa: CASSPGTQAFF

abundance: .
d_gene: TRBD2
v_gene: TRBV7-3
j_gene: TRBJ2-7
CDR3nt: TGTGCCAGCAGCTCCGGGACTAGCGGGGAGCAGTACTTC
CDR3aa: CASSSGTSGEQYF

abundance: .
d_gene: .
v_gene: TRBV5-3
j_gene: TRBJ2-2
CDR3nt: TGTGCCAGAAGCTTATCAAACGACAAATCACCCGGGGAGCTGTTTTTT
CDR3aa: CARSLSNDKSPGELFF

abundance: .
d_gene: .
v_gene: TRBV11-3
j_gene: TRBJ2-5
CDR3nt: TGTGCCAGCAGTCGGGAAGGGGGAAAGACCCAGTACTTC
CDR3aa: CASSREGGKTQYF